These T cell receptor beta chains were read from a single sample in a study of patients and donors after allogeneic stem cell transplantation. One entry per CDR3 protein, called by TCRdb with MiXCR from the RT-PCR reads. The sample comprises approximately 140,000 distinct CDR3 sequences, about a third of which are singletons, and 40% to 55% rests with the top ten. Sequencing was carried out using blood, either unsorted or a sorted T cell fraction (not recorded which). All receptors come from a human donor who was either an allogeneic HSCT recipient or a stem cell or donor lymphocyte infusion donor (not recorded which). It is not recorded whose cells these are; they may come from a transplant donor. Both conserved end residues are part of each CDR3. Each record gives: clone size, D gene, J gene, V gene, CDR3 protein, CDR3 DNA. The D gene is left open where the match is weak. Some rows have no size entry. The others give once, few or many, or a class for an expanded clone.

- - TRBJ2-2 TRBV29-1 CSVPSGTGELFF TGCAGCGTTCCGTCAGGCACCGGGGAGCTGTTTTTT
- - TRBJ1-2 TRBV7-2 CASETGYGYTF TGTGCCAGCGAGACGGGCTATGGCTACACCTTC
- - TRBJ1-1 TRBV5-1 CASSLPGHPEAFF TGCGCCAGCAGCTTGCCAGGACACCCTGAAGCTTTCTTT
few - TRBJ2-3 TRBV5-1 CASSIGGPDTQYF TGCGCCAGCAGCATCGGGGGGCCAGATACGCAGTATTTT
- - TRBJ1-4 TRBV5-5 CASSLRTQEKLFF TGTGCCAGCAGCTTACGGACACAAGAAAAACTGTTTTTT
many - TRBJ1-2 TRBV12-3/TRBV12-4 CASSSRVYGYTF TGTGCCAGCAGTTCTCGGGTCTATGGCTACACCTTC
few - TRBJ1-6 TRBV9 CASSSGPGGSPLHF TGTGCCAGCAGCTCCGGACCCGGAGGCTCACCCCTCCACTTT
- TRBD1 TRBJ1-6 TRBV6-5 CASSYATGTGNSPLHF TGTGCCAGCAGTTACGCCACCGGGACAGGGAATTCACCCCTCCACTTT
- - TRBJ2-1 TRBV6-5 CASSSFDNEQFF TGTGCCAGCAGTTCCTTTGACAATGAGCAGTTCTTC
- TRBD1 TRBJ1-2 TRBV20-1 CSARGDRVNYGYTF TGCAGTGCTAGGGGGGACAGGGTAAACTATGGCTACACCTTC
- - TRBJ1-3 TRBV9 CASSGQQHSGNTIYF TGTGCCAGCAGCGGCCAGCAACACTCTGGAAACACCATATATTTT
- TRBD2 TRBJ2-1 TRBV6-2/TRBV6-3 CASSYSPTTSGVFF TGTGCCAGCAGTTACTCACCCACGACTAGCGGGGTGTTCTTC
- - TRBJ1-1 TRBV12-3/TRBV12-4 CASGGWGNTEAFF TGTGCCAGCGGCGGCTGGGGGAACACTGAAGCTTTCTTT
few - TRBJ1-1 TRBV27 CASSFVYRSNTEAFF TGTGCCAGCAGTTTTGTGTACAGGTCGAACACTGAAGCTTTCTTT
- - TRBJ1-6 TRBV12-3/TRBV12-4 CASRLGQASYNSPLHF TGTGCCAGCCGATTAGGGCAGGCATCCTATAATTCACCCCTCCACTTT
- TRBD1 TRBJ1-5 TRBV12-3/TRBV12-4 CASRGTANNQPQHF TGTGCCAGCAGAGGGACAGCAAACAATCAGCCCCAGCATTTT
few - TRBJ1-1 TRBV21-1 CASMMGGAFF TGTGCCAGCATGATGGGGGGAGCTTTCTTT
- TRBD1 TRBJ2-1 TRBV12-3/TRBV12-4 CASSLVGQGYNEQFF TGTGCCAGCAGTTTAGTGGGACAGGGCTACAATGAGCAGTTCTTC
- - TRBJ2-2 TRBV12-5 CASGRDSIGTGELFF TGTGCTAGTGGGCGGGACAGTATTGGCACCGGGGAGCTGTTTTTT
few - TRBJ2-3 TRBV5-1 CASSFRGGTDTQYF TGCGCCAGCAGCTTTAGAGGAGGCACAGATACGCAGTATTTT
few - TRBJ1-1 TRBV27 CASSPAAGDTEAFF TGTGCCAGCAGTCCCGCGGCAGGGGACACTGAAGCTTTCTTT
few - TRBJ1-6 TRBV28 CASIWSGAGSSPLHF TGTGCCAGCATCTGGTCTGGGGCGGGAAGTTCACCCCTCCACTTT
many - TRBJ1-3 TRBV6-5 CASSYSASGNTIYF TGTGCCAGCAGTTATTCCGCCTCTGGAAACACCATATATTTT
few TRBD1 TRBJ1-5 TRBV28 CASSGTGGYNQPQHF TGTGCCAGCAGTGGGACAGGGGGATACAATCAGCCCCAGCATTTT
- - TRBJ2-1 TRBV7-9 CASSINWGGHNEQFF TGTGCCAGCAGTATAAATTGGGGTGGGCACAATGAGCAGTTCTTC
- - TRBJ2-1 TRBV4-1 CASSQVGGNEQFF TGCGCCAGCAGCCAAGTGGGGGGCAATGAGCAGTTCTTC
few - TRBJ1-3 TRBV7-9 CASSLVLSEGGTIYF TGTGCCAGCAGCTTAGTTCTCTCGGAAGGAGGCACCATATATTTT
- TRBD2 TRBJ2-1 TRBV24-1 CATSPLAASSYNEQFF TGTGCCACCAGCCCACTAGCGGCGAGCTCCTACAATGAGCAGTTCTTC
few - TRBJ1-6 TRBV12-3/TRBV12-4 CASSLETGSPLHF TGTGCCAGCAGTTTAGAAACGGGGTCACCCCTCCACTTT
- - TRBJ1-2 TRBV5-6 CASSSPAGAIGGYTF TGTGCCAGCAGCAGCCCGGCGGGGGCAATTGGAGGCTACACCTTC
- TRBD1 TRBJ1-6 TRBV27 CASSSRADRGYSPLHF TGTGCCAGCAGTTCTAGGGCGGACAGGGGCTATTCACCCCTCCACTTT
- - TRBJ1-6 TRBV6-1 CATALGFGSPLHF TGTGCCACCGCGTTGGGGTTCGGCTCACCCCTCCACTTT
- - TRBJ1-6 TRBV5-5 CASSWVGSSYNSPLHF TGTGCCAGCAGCTGGGTTGGTTCCTCCTATAATTCACCCCTCCACTTT
few - TRBJ1-5 TRBV28 CASSLTSFGSNQPQHF TGTGCCAGCAGTTTGACCTCATTCGGGAGCAATCAGCCCCAGCATTTT
- TRBD1 TRBJ1-2 TRBV12-3/TRBV12-4 CASSRTGGSGYTF TGTGCCAGCAGTCGGACAGGGGGTAGTGGCTACACCTTC
- TRBD1 TRBJ1-1 TRBV27 CASSLFPGQGADTEAFF TGTGCCAGCAGTCTTTTCCCGGGACAGGGGGCTGACACTGAAGCTTTCTTT
- - TRBJ2-7 TRBV4-2 CASSQDLGAAGEQYF TGTGCCAGCAGCCAAGATCTAGGGGCAGCAGGCGAGCAGTACTTC
few - TRBJ1-1 TRBV7-9 CASRPTRTWAEAFF TGTGCCAGCAGGCCTACTAGGACGTGGGCTGAAGCTTTCTTT
- - TRBJ1-6 TRBV24-1 CATRGLEDNSPLHF TGTGCCACCAGGGGGCTGGAGGATAATTCACCCCTCCACTTT
- - TRBJ1-5 TRBV12-3/TRBV12-4 CASSESRDIWQPQHF TGTGCCAGCAGTGAATCCCGGGACATCTGGCAGCCCCAGCATTTT
few - TRBJ1-4 TRBV9 CASSVGPLNEKLFF TGTGCCAGCAGCGTTGGCCCCCTGAATGAAAAACTGTTTTTT